This entry lists 29 T cell receptor beta chains sequenced from one sample in a study of monozygotic twins with inflammatory bowel disease. TCRdb reprocessed the 5' RACE reads; each CDR3 protein has one entry and no DNA is given. The listing records around 370,000 distinct CDR3 sequences. Sequencing was carried out using blood. These receptors came from a human donor with ulcerative colitis or Crohn's disease, or a healthy co-twin of an affected twin (not recorded which).

The genes are TRBV9 and TRBJ2-4; no DNA is available, so the TRBD1 call from TCRdb remains unchecked. This CDR3 comprises 15 residues. Germline V lookup: CDR1 SGDLS, CDR2 YYNGEE. This chain's CDR3 is CASSPRWGTKNIQYF. The full variable domain, in which reference TRBV9 and TRBJ2-4 provide the parts outside the CDR3, is DSGVTQTPKHLITATGQRVTLRCSPRSGDLSVYWYQQSLDQGLQFLIQYYNGEERAKGNILERFSAQQFPDLHSELNLSSLELGDSALYFCASSPRWGTKNIQYFGAGTRLSVL.

V and J are TRBV20-1 and TRBJ1-4. CDR1 and CDR2 from the germline V gene are DFQATT and SNEGSKA (reference sequence). This CDR3 spans 18 amino acids. The CDR3 sequence is CSARGGAGPPATNEKLFF.

The V gene is TRBV27, the J gene TRBJ2-7; TCRdb's D call of TRBD2 is untestable without DNA. Germline CDR1 and CDR2: MNHEY and SMNVEV (reference sequence). CDR3 length equals 19 residues. CDR3: CASSLSGTSGGAFSYEQYF.

The rearrangement links TRBV4-1 to TRBJ2-7; TCRdb lists TRBD1, though no DNA is available to test this call. Germline assignment: CDR1 MGHRA and CDR2 YSYEKL. The CDR3 spans 16 residues. CDR3 protein: CASSQDVAQEYYEQYF.

This CDR3 is CASSLWGTAEQFF. The chain employs TRBV28 and TRBJ2-1. From germline, CDR1 is MDHEN and CDR2 SYDVKM. The CDR3 runs 13 residues.

This chain joins TRBV5-1 and TRBJ1-5; TCRdb's D call of TRBD1 is untestable without DNA. The germline gives CDR1 SGHRS, CDR2 YFSETQ. The CDR3 extends over 14 amino acids. The CDR3 protein is CASSLAGGGQPQHF.

This chain joins TRBV5-1 and TRBJ2-2; TCRdb returns TRBD1, unconfirmable since there is no DNA. Germline CDR1 reads SGHRS; CDR2 reads YFSETQ. The CDR3 has 17 residues. The CDR3 protein is CASSWTPGQGDGGELFF.

The chain has TRBV29-1 and TRBJ1-3. The CDR3 spans 12 residues. Germline assignment: CDR1 SQVTM and CDR2 ANQGSEA. The CDR3 protein is CSVESAGNTIYF.

The CDR3 spells CAISVGGDEQYF. The rearrangement links TRBV10-3 to TRBJ2-7; with no DNA, the TCRdb D assignment of TRBD1 cannot be verified. The CDR3 has 12 residues. Germline V gene data show CDR1 as ENHRY and CDR2 as SYGVKD.

V is TRBV7-3 and J is TRBJ2-2; the D call of TRBD1 rests on TCRdb alone, since no DNA is present to check it. The CDR3 runs to 17 residues. Germline assignment: CDR1 SGHTA and CDR2 FQGTGA. CDR3 residues: CASSINRDRGITGELFF.

J is TRBJ2-7 and V is TRBV18; TCRdb's D call of TRBD1 is untestable without DNA. CDR3 size: 14 residues. The germline V gene encodes CDR1 KGHSH and CDR2 LQKENI. CDR3 loop: CASSRARTSYEQYF.

The chain links TRBV20-1 to TRBJ2-5; TCRdb names TRBD1, which stays unverified in the absence of DNA. Germline values: CDR1 DFQATT, CDR2 SNEGSKA (reference sequence). The CDR3 is 11 amino acids. CDR3 in amino acids: CSGDHRETQYF.

The chain links TRBV12-3 or TRBV12-4 to TRBJ2-7; with no DNA, the TCRdb D assignment of TRBD1 cannot be verified. The CDR3 spans 12 residues. The CDR3 spells CASSQVGNEQYF.

The chain employs TRBV20-1 and TRBJ2-6; TCRdb picks TRBD1, but there is no DNA to check that call. The CDR3 contains 15 residues. In germline, CDR1 is DFQATT, CDR2 SNEGSKA (reference sequence). The CDR3 loop reads CSARTASSGANVLTF.

The rearrangement links TRBV9 to TRBJ2-1. Germline V gene sequence: CDR1 SGDLS, CDR2 YYNGEE. The CDR3 is 15 residues long. This CDR3 reads CASSVDRSSYNEQFF.

This chain joins TRBV11-2 and TRBJ1-5; lacking DNA, the TRBD1 call made by TCRdb goes unchecked. Germline V gene data show CDR1 as SGHAT and CDR2 as FQNNGV. This CDR3 has 20 amino acids. The CDR3 is CASSLYRTLPGGTGPQPQHF.

This chain uses TRBV10-3 with TRBJ2-3; there is no DNA to check the TCRdb D call of TRBD1. Germline CDR1 and CDR2: ENHRY and SYGVKD. The CDR3 runs to 15 residues. The CDR3 loop reads CAISESGAVPDTQYF.

J is TRBJ2-7 and V is TRBV5-1; TCRdb's assignment of TRBD1 cannot be checked, as there is no DNA. Germline CDR1 SGHRS, CDR2 YFSETQ. This CDR3 has 14 amino acids. The CDR3 region is CASSSGGTNYEQYF.

The rearrangement joins TRBV28 to TRBJ2-3; the TRBD1 assignment by TCRdb is unverifiable without DNA. Germline V lookup: CDR1 MDHEN, CDR2 SYDVKM. The CDR3 runs 12 residues. Here the CDR3 reads CASAPYIDTQYF.

The CDR3 protein is CASSQGGTDNIQYF. The chain couples TRBV4-1 to TRBJ2-4; TCRdb's assignment of TRBD1 cannot be checked, as there is no DNA. This CDR3 has 14 residues. The germline CDR1 and CDR2 sequences are MGHRA and YSYEKL.

The chain uses TRBV6-2 or TRBV6-3 and TRBJ1-1. Germline V gene sequence: CDR1 MNHEY, CDR2 SVGEGT. The CDR3 runs 12 residues. The chain's CDR3 is CASRSTVTEAFF.

The rearrangement uses TRBV7-3 and TRBJ2-1. The CDR3 totals 12 residues. The germline V gene encodes CDR1 SGHTA and CDR2 FQGTGA. The CDR3 reads CASSSNNNEQFF.

The chain is built from TRBV12-3 or TRBV12-4 and TRBJ2-1. The CDR3 consists of 15 residues. The CDR3 here is CASSFLGVSYNEQFF.

The chain carries TRBV12-3 or TRBV12-4 and TRBJ2-1; TCRdb indicates TRBD2, and absent DNA this call remains unverified. This CDR3 comprises 15 residues. The CDR3: CASSRKGTNYNEQFF.

The V and J genes are TRBV5-1 and TRBJ1-1; TCRdb calls TRBD1, which cannot be checked without DNA. Germline V gives CDR1 SGHRS, CDR2 YFSETQ. The CDR3 spans 15 residues. The CDR3 loop reads CASSLYPGGASEAFF.

The rearrangement uses TRBV20-1 and TRBJ1-4. This CDR3 contains 13 residues. The germline CDR1 and CDR2 sequences are DFQATT and SNEGSKA (reference sequence). The CDR3 sequence is CSARAGPNEKLFF.

The chain joins TRBV7-9 to TRBJ2-2. Per germline, CDR1 SEHNR and CDR2 FQNEAQ (reference sequence). CDR3 size: 13 residues. The CDR3 region is CASSGANTGELFF.

This chain links TRBV5-1 with TRBJ1-2; TCRdb calls TRBD1, which cannot be checked without DNA. CDR1 SGHRS and CDR2 YFSETQ come from the germline V gene. This CDR3 contains 14 residues. CDR3: CASSLDRGHYGYTF.

The V call is TRBV5-1, the J call TRBJ2-3; TCRdb proposes TRBD1, but this gene call is untestable without DNA. The CDR3 is made up of 12 amino acids. From germline, CDR1 is SGHRS and CDR2 YFSETQ. CDR3 sequence: CASSRERDTQYF.